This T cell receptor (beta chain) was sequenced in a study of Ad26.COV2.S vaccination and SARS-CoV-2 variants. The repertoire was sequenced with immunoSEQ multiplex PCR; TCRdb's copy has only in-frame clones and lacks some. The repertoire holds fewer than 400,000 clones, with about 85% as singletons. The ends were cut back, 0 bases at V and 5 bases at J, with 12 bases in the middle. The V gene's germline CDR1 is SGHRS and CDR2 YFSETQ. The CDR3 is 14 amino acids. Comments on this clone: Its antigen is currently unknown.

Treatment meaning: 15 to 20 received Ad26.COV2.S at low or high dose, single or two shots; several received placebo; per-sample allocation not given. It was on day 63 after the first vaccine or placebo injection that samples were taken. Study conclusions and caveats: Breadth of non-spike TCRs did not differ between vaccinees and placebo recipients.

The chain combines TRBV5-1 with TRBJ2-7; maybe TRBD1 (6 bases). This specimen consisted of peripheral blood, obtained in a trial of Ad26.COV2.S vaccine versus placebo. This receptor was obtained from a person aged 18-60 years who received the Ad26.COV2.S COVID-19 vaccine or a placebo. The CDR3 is CASSLGQGIHEQYF. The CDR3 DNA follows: TGCGCCAGCAGCTTGGGGCAGGGGATCCACGAGCAGTACTTC.